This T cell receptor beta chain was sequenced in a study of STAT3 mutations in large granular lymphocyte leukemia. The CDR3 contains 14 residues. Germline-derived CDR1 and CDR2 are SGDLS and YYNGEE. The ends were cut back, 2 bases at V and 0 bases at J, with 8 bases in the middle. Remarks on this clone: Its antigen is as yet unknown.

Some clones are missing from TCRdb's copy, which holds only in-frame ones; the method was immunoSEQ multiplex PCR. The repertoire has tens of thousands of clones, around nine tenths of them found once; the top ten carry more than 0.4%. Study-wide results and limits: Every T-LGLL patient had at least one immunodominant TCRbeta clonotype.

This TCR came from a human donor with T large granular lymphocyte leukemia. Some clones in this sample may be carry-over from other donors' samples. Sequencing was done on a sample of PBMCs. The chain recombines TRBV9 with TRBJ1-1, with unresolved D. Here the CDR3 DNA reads TGTGCCAGCAGCGTCGGACGGATGAACACTGAAGCTTTCTTT. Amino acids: CASSVGRMNTEAFF.